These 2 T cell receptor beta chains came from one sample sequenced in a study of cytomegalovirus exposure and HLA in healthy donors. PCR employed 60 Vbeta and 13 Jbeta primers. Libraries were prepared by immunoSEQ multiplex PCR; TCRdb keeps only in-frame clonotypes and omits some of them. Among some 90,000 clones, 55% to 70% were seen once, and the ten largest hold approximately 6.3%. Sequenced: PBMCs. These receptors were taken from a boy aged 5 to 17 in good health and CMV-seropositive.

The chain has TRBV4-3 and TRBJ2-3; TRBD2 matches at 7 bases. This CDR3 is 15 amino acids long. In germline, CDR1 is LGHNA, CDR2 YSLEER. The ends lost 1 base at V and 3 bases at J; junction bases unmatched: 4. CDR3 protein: CASSQGWGGTDTQYF. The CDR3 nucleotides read TGCGCCAGCAGCCAAGGGTGGGGGGGGACAGATACGCAGTATTTT.

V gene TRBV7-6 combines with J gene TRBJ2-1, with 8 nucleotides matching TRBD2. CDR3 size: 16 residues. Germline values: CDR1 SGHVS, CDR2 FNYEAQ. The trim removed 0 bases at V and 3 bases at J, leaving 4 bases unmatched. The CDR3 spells CASSLAEREYYNEQFF. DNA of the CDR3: TGTGCCAGCAGCTTAGCGGAGCGGGAGTACTACAATGAGCAGTTCTTC.